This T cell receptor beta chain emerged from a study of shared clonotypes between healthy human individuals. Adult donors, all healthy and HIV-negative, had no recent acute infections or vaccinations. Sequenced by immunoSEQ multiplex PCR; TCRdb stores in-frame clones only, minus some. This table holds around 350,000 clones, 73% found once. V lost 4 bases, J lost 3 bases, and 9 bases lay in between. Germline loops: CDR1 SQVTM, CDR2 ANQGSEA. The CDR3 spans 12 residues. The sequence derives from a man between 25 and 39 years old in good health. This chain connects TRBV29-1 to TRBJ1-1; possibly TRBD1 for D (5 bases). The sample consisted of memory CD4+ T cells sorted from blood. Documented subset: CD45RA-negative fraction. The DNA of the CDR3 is TGCAGCGTTGGAGACAGCCACACTGAAGCTTTCTTT. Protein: CSVGDSHTEAFF.